What follows is one T cell receptor (beta chain) and its context. Its antigen is not identified. Assembly of TCR beta libraries relied on iRepertoire HTBI primers together with Arm-PCR of CDR3 regions. TCRdb re-called the multiplex PCR reads with MiXCR, one entry per CDR3 protein. This table has 700,000 or so distinct CDR3 sequences, 25% to 35% appearing once. The sample's time point: persistent/refractory GD, antithyroid drugs over 5 years with positive TRAb. Extracted PBMC RNA gave rise to the TCR library. Diagnoses of Graves' disease were made by American Thyroid Association guidelines. Blood from the periphery, approximately 8.6 milliliters in all, was drawn into EDTA tubes. This record belongs to a study of regulatory T cells in long-lasting Graves disease. About the study: Persistent Graves' disease denoted over 5 years of antithyroid drugs plus positive TSH receptor antibodies.

The CDR3 totals 14 residues. Trimming left V 2 bases short and J 6 bases short, with 9 bases between. Germline V gene data show CDR1 as SGHRS and CDR2 as YFSETQ. Study outcomes and limitations: Under persistent disease, TRBV28, TRBJ1-2 and TRBJ2-5 were used preferentially.

Here the sequenced sample was peripheral blood mononuclear cells (PBMCs), taken when the disease was refractory, from a patient treated with antithyroid drugs. This chain connects TRBV5-1 to TRBJ1-6, with D uncertain. This sequence was found in a female donor with Graves disease. CDR3 sequence reads: CASSLGAANSPLHF. In nucleotides, the CDR3 is TGCGCCAGCAGCTTAGGTGCGGCTAATTCACCCCTCCACTTT.